The rows below give T cell receptor beta chains drawn from one sample of a study of immune cell composition in non-small cell lung cancer. Sequencing was performed with immunoSEQ multiplex PCR; in TCRdb, only in-frame clones are kept and a portion is missing. The sample yields 4,000 to 5,000 clones, approximately 85% seen once. The sequencing sample was made of lung tumor tissue. The receptors were sampled from a human donor with non-small cell lung cancer. Each CDR3 is given with its conserved first and last residue. D genes are given only for firm matches. The size entry is marked missing in some rows and otherwise reads once, few, many or a size class.

clone_size	v_call	j_call	d_call	cdr3_nt	cdr3_aa
once	TRBV7-3	TRBJ2-1	TRBD2	TGTGCCAGCAGCTTGGGACTAGCGGGCCCGAATGAGCAGTTCTTC	CASSLGLAGPNEQFF
.	TRBV18	TRBJ2-7	.	TGTGCCAGCTCACCAACTAGCAGGTACGAGCAGTACTTC	CASSPTSRYEQYF
.	TRBV6-5	TRBJ2-2	TRBD1	TGTGCCAGCTGTGGTAGGGGGCCGCGGACCGGGGAGCTGTTTTTT	CASCGRGPRTGELFF
once	TRBV5-1	TRBJ2-7	TRBD1	TGCGCCAGCAGCTCGGGGGACAGGGAAGGCGAGCAGTACTTC	CASSSGDREGEQYF
few	TRBV5-1	TRBJ1-1	TRBD1	TGCGCCAGCAGCCCTCGGACAGGGGAGGGGTGGACTGAAGCTTTCTTT	CASSPRTGEGWTEAFF
.	TRBV29-1	TRBJ2-7	.	TGCAGCGCAGTGCGACAGTCCCCTTCCTACGAGCAGTACTTC	CSAVRQSPSYEQYF
.	TRBV18	TRBJ1-5	.	TGTGCCAGCTCACATGGGGGGGACAATCAGCCCCAGCATTTT	CASSHGGDNQPQHF
.	TRBV9	TRBJ2-3	TRBD2	TGTGCCAGCAGCGTAGGACTAGCGGGAGGGATCACAGATACGCAGTATTTT	CASSVGLAGGITDTQYF
large	TRBV19	TRBJ1-5	.	TGTGCCAGTAGTATAATGGACAGTAGCAATCAGCCCCAGCATTTT	CASSIMDSSNQPQHF
.	TRBV7-2	TRBJ1-1	.	TGTGCCAGCATTGGGGGCGGAAACACTGAAGCTTTCTTT	CASIGGGNTEAFF
.	TRBV29-1	TRBJ2-2	.	TGCAGCGTGGATTCAGGCCCTACGAACACCGGGGAGCTGTTTTTT	CSVDSGPTNTGELFF
once	TRBV30	TRBJ1-1	TRBD1	TGTGCCTGGGACAGGGGATCCAGCACTGAAGCTTTCTTT	CAWDRGSSTEAFF
.	TRBV7-2	TRBJ1-5	TRBD1	TGTGCCAGCAGCTTAGGGGACAGTACTTATCAGCCCCAGCATTTT	CASSLGDSTYQPQHF
.	TRBV28	TRBJ1-1	.	TGTGCCAGCAGTCTGCCTGGGCCCTTGACGGCTGAAGCTTTCTTT	CASSLPGPLTAEAFF
.	TRBV7-6	TRBJ2-1	TRBD2	TGTGCCAGCGGCGCCGGGGGGGCGCGGGGTGAGCAGTTCTTC	CASGAGGARGEQFF
.	TRBV7-2	TRBJ2-7	.	TGTGCCAGCAGCCAAAGGTGGGACTCATACGAGCAGTACTTC	CASSQRWDSYEQYF
.	TRBV5-8	TRBJ1-2	TRBD1	TGTGCCAGCAGCCCAGGGGACAGGTCGGTCTATGGCTACACCTTC	CASSPGDRSVYGYTF
.	TRBV6-1	TRBJ1-5	TRBD1	TGTGCCAGCAGTATCCGGGACAGAGATCAGCCCCAGCATTTT	CASSIRDRDQPQHF
.	TRBV4-2	TRBJ2-3	TRBD2	TGTGCCAGCAGCCAAGGGGCGGGAGACACAGATACGCAGTATTTT	CASSQGAGDTDTQYF
.	TRBV7-5	TRBJ2-7	.	TGTGCCAGAAGCCCCCCGACTAGCGGGAGTTACGAGCAGTACTTC	CARSPPTSGSYEQYF
.	TRBV9	TRBJ2-6	.	TGTGCCAGCAGCCCTCAGGGTGGGGGGGCCAACGTCCTGACTTTC	CASSPQGGGANVLTF
.	TRBV4-1	TRBJ2-7	TRBD1	TGCGCCAGCAGCCAAGATGGGACAGGGGGCTACGAGCAGTACTTC	CASSQDGTGGYEQYF
.	TRBV30	TRBJ2-5	.	TGTGCCTGGAGTGTCTTAGCGAGCCTACAAGAGACCCAGTACTTC	CAWSVLASLQETQYF
once	TRBV6-5	TRBJ1-2	.	TGTGCCAGCAGGCGTGGGAGTGGGAACTATGGCTACACCTTC	CASRRGSGNYGYTF
few	TRBV27	TRBJ1-1	.	TGTGCCAGCAGTTTAACCCAGGGAAACACTGAAGCTTTCTTT	CASSLTQGNTEAFF
.	TRBV5-1	TRBJ1-3	.	TGCGCCAGCAGCCCATGGAGCGGAAGGTCTGGAAACACCATATATTTT	CASSPWSGRSGNTIYF
.	TRBV9	TRBJ1-1	TRBD1	TGTGCCAGCAGCGTATGGGACAGGGGTAGTGAAGCTTTCTTT	CASSVWDRGSEAFF
.	TRBV11-2	TRBJ2-5	.	TGTGCCAGCAGCTTAGGCTTGCGGGAGACCCAGTACTTC	CASSLGLRETQYF
.	TRBV7-3	TRBJ2-3	TRBD2	TGTGCCAGCAGCTTAGGGTCGACTAGCGGTAGCACAGATACGCAGTATTTT	CASSLGSTSGSTDTQYF
.	TRBV28	TRBJ1-5	.	TGTGCCAGCAGTTTCGGGCGGGTTGGGATGGGGCCCCAGCATTTT	CASSFGRVGMGPQHF
.	TRBV19	TRBJ1-5	TRBD1	TGTGCCAGTAGCAGACAGGGAGGTTCCCAGCCCCAGCATTTT	CASSRQGGSQPQHF
.	TRBV11-3	TRBJ2-7	TRBD1	TGTGCCAGCAGCTTGGCGACAGGGCGCGAGCAGTACTTC	CASSLATGREQYF
large	TRBV6-5	TRBJ1-2	.	TGTGCCAGCAGTTACTCCCGAGGATCTAACTATGGCTACACCTTC	CASSYSRGSNYGYTF
once	TRBV6-5	TRBJ2-1	TRBD1	TGTGCCGGCAGAACCGGGACAGGGGGCAATGAGCAGTTCTTC	CAGRTGTGGNEQFF
.	TRBV28	TRBJ2-2	TRBD1	TGTGCCAGCAGTCCGATTGGGACAGGGAACACCGGGGAGCTGTTTTTT	CASSPIGTGNTGELFF
.	TRBV7-9	TRBJ1-2	.	TGTGCCAGCAGCTTAAAACGCCAAGGGAGTGGCTACACCTTC	CASSLKRQGSGYTF
.	TRBV27	TRBJ2-7	.	TGTGCCAGCAGTTTCAGTTTAGCGGCGGCGCTCTACGAGCAGTACTTC	CASSFSLAAALYEQYF
.	TRBV19	TRBJ2-1	.	TGTGCCAGTAGTCCTGTAGCGGACGTTTTGAATGAGCAGTTCTTC	CASSPVADVLNEQFF
.	TRBV27	TRBJ2-3	.	TGTGCCAGCGGGGCCGCATCGAGCACAGATACGCAGTATTTT	CASGAASSTDTQYF
.	TRBV30	TRBJ2-3	TRBD2	TGTGCCTGGACTAGCGGGAGACTTGGCACAGATACGCAGTATTTT	CAWTSGRLGTDTQYF
.	TRBV20-1	TRBJ2-5	.	TGCAGTGCTAGAGACAGAGAGACCCAGTACTTC	CSARDRETQYF
.	TRBV4-2	TRBJ1-4	TRBD1	TGTGCCAGCAGCGGTGGGACAGGGGGTCGAGCATTCACTAATGAAAAACTGTTTTTT	CASSGGTGGRAFTNEKLFF
.	TRBV11-2	TRBJ1-4	.	TGTGCCAGCAGCTTAGAGAGTCATGAAAAACTGTTTTTT	CASSLESHEKLFF
few	TRBV7-6	TRBJ2-1	TRBD2	TGTGCCAGCAGCTTAGTATCGCCTGGAATGGGACTAGCTGGGGAGTTCTTC	CASSLVSPGMGLAGEFF
.	TRBV5-1	TRBJ1-4	.	TGCGCCAGCAGCAGGGAGGGGGCAACTAATGAAAAACTGTTTTTT	CASSREGATNEKLFF
.	TRBV28	TRBJ1-4	.	TGTGCCAGCACCGTTAACGGGGTCGATGAAAAACTGTTTTTT	CASTVNGVDEKLFF
once	TRBV5-6	TRBJ1-5	.	TGTGCCAGCAGCTTGTTGTCCCACGACACGATGCTAAATCAGCCCCAGCATTTT	CASSLLSHDTMLNQPQHF
once	TRBV28	TRBJ2-1	.	TGTGCCAGCAGTCCCCTCTTCCTAGTACCCAGGCAGTTCTTC	CASSPLFLVPRQFF
.	TRBV6-5	TRBJ2-2	.	TGTGCCAGCAGTAAAGGGACTGCAACCGGGGAGCTGTTTTTT	CASSKGTATGELFF
.	TRBV9	TRBJ2-1	TRBD2	TGTGCCAGCAGCGTGACTAGCGGGAGGGAAAGTGAGCAGTTCTTC	CASSVTSGRESEQFF
.	TRBV7-2	TRBJ2-3	.	TGTGCCAGCGGGCCCGGTAGCGTCACAGATACGCAGTATTTT	CASGPGSVTDTQYF
.	TRBV27	TRBJ2-5	TRBD2	TGTGCCAGCAGTTCTATCCAGACTAGCTTTGAGACCCAGTACTTC	CASSSIQTSFETQYF